Given below is one T cell receptor (beta chain) in context. Original methodology: From reference gene primer amplification, estimates of nucleated cell counts were derived. Profiled with immunoSEQ multiplex PCR; TCRdb holds only in-frame clones, not every one. The V and J calls and the clone size are those of that table, but D and trimming were determined from the DNA. The sample lists 250,000 to 350,000 clones; approximately 86% were seen once. The source of the sample is a study of blood T cell repertoires in COVID-19. Study as a whole: Acute and convalescent COVID-19 samples came from the United States, Italy and Spain.

The CDR3 spans 13 residues. Germline V CDR1 and CDR2: LGHNA, YSLEER. V lost 0 bases to trimming and J lost 8 bases, with 5 bases between them. The sequencing input was peripheral blood. The rearrangement joins TRBV4-3 to TRBJ1-6, with D uncertain. The clonotype comes from a woman between 25 and 40 years old who had recovered from COVID-19. The CDR3 sequence is CASSQDSDSPLHF. The CDR3 DNA reads TGCGCCAGCAGCCAAGATTCAGATTCACCCCTCCACTTT.